A selection of T cell receptor beta chains follows, all from one sample in a study of T cell responses to AZD1222 COVID-19 vaccine. The assay was immunoSEQ multiplex PCR, and TCRdb's table has in-frame clones only and misses some. This table has around 130,000 clones, roughly 93% appearing once. Sequenced here: peripheral blood, sampled on day 0 of AZD1222 vaccination. All receptors come from an adult in good health. Each CDR3 is given with its conserved first and last residue. Fields, in order: J gene, V gene, CDR3 protein.

TRBJ2-7 | TRBV7-2 | CASSTRTSYYEQYF
TRBJ1-1 | TRBV18 | CASSPGLKNTEAFF
TRBJ1-5 | TRBV19 | CASSRIGGNQPQHF
TRBJ2-5 | TRBV7-9 | CASSSGQGAWETQYF
TRBJ2-1 | TRBV6-1 | CASSEPDRFEQFF
TRBJ1-6 | TRBV9 | CASSGPNSPLHF
TRBJ2-1 | TRBV19 | CASSTGTISNEQFF
TRBJ1-2 | TRBV5-4 | CASSLQGSPMGYTF
TRBJ1-1 | TRBV27 | CASSPRTRGTEAFF
TRBJ1-1 | TRBV12-3/TRBV12-4 | CASSFRPYTEAFF
TRBJ1-1 | TRBV19 | CASRFYSGAMNTEAFF
TRBJ2-3 | TRBV6-1 | CASSELALALTDTQYF
TRBJ2-2 | TRBV2 | CASSEYRNMRSTGELFF
TRBJ1-1 | TRBV6-5 | CASSSTRTGGNTEAFF
TRBJ2-5 | TRBV11-2 | CASSFPDGYQETQYF